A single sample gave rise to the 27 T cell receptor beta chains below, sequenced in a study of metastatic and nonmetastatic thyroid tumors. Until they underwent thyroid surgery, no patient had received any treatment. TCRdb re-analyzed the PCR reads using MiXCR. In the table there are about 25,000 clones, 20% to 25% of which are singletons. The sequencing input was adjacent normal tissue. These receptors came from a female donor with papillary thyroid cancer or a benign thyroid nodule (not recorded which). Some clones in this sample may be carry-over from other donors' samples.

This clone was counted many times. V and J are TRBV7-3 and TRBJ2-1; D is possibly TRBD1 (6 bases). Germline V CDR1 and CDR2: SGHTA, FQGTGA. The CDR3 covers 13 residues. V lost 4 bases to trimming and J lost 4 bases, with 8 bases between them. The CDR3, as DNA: TGTGCCAGCAGCTCTACAGGGTACAATGAGCAGTTCTTC. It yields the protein CASSSTGYNEQFF. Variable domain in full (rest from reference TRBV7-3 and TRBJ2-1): GAGVSQTPSNKVTEKGKYVELRCDPISGHTALYWYRQSLGQGPEFLIYFQGTGAADDSGLPNDRFFAVRPEGSVSTLKIQRTERGDSAVYLCASSSTGYNEQFFGPGTRLTVL.

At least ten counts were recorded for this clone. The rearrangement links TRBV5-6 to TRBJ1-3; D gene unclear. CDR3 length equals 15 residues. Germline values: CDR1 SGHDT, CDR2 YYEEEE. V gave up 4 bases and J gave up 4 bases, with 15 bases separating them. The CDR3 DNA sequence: TGTGCCAGCAGCCGTCGATTTACATCCGGAAACACCATATATTTT. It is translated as CASSRRFTSGNTIYF.

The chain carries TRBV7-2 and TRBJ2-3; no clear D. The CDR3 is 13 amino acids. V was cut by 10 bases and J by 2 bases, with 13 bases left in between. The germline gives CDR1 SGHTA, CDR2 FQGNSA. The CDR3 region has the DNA TGTGCCAACATCCGACCGGACACAGATACGCAGTATTTT. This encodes CANIRPDTDTQYF.

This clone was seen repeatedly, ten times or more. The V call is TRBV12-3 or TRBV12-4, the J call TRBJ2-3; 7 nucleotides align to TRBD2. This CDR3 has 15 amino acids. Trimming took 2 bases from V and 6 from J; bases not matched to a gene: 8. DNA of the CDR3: TGTGCCAGCAGTTTAATAGGCGGGAGAATGGATACGCAGTATTTT. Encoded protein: CASSLIGGRMDTQYF.

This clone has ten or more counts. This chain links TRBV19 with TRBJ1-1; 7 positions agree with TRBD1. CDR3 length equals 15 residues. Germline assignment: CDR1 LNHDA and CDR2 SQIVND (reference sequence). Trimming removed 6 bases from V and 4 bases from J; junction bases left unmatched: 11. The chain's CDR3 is CASRPLQGRVTEAFF. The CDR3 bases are TGTGCCAGTAGGCCTTTACAGGGGCGGGTCACTGAAGCTTTCTTT. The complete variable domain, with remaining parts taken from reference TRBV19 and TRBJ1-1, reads DGGITQSPKYLFRKEGQNVTLSCEQNLNHDAMYWYRQDPGQGLRLIYYSQIVNDFQKGDIAEGYSVSREKKESFPLTVTSAQKNPTAFYLCASRPLQGRVTEAFFGQGTRLTVV.

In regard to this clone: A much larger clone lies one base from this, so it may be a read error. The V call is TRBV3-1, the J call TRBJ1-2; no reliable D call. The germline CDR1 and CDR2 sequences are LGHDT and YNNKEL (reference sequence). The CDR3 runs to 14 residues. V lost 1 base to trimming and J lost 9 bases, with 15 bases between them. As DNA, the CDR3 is TGTGCCAGCAGCCAAGGAGGGCTCGTGTCTTGCTACACCTTC. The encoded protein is CASSQGGLVSCYTF. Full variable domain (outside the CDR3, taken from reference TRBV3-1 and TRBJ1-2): DTAVSQTPKYLVTQMGNDKSIKCEQNLGHDTMYWYKQDSKKFLKIMFSYNNKELIINETVPNRFSPKSPDKAHLNLHINSLELGDSAVYFCASSQGGLVSCYTFGSGTRLTVV.

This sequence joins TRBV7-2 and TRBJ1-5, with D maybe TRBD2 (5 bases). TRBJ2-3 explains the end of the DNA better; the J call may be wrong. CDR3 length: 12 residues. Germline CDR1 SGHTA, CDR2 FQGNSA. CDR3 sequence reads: CASTSGCQPQYF. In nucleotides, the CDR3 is TGTGCCAGCACCTCGGGGTGCCAGCCCCAGTATTTT.

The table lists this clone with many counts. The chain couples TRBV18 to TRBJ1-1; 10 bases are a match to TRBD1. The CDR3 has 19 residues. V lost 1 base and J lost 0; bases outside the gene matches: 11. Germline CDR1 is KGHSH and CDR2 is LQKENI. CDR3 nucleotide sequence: TGTGCCAGCTCACCACAACCCCGGACAGGGGGGTCCGTGAACACTGAAGCTTTCTTT. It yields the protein CASSPQPRTGGSVNTEAFF.

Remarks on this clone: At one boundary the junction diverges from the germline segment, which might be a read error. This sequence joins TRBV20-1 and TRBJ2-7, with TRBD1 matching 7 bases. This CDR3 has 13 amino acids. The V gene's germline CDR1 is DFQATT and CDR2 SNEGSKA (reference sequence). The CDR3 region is CSATKGQSYDQYF. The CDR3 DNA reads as TGCAGTGCTACAAAGGGACAGTCCTACGATCAGTACTTC.

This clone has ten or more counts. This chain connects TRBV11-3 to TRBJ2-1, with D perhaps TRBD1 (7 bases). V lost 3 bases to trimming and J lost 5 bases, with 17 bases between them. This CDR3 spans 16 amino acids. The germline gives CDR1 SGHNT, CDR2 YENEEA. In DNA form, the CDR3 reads TGTGCCAGCAGCTTTCTAGGAGGGGGCTTCAACAATGAGCAGTTCTTC. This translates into CASSFLGGGFNNEQFF. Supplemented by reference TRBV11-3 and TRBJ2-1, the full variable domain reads EAGVVQSPRYKIIEKKQPVAFWCNPISGHNTLYWYLQNLGQGPELLIRYENEEAVDDSQLPKDRFSAERLKGVDSTLKIQPAELGDSAVYLCASSFLGGGFNNEQFFGPGTRLTVL.

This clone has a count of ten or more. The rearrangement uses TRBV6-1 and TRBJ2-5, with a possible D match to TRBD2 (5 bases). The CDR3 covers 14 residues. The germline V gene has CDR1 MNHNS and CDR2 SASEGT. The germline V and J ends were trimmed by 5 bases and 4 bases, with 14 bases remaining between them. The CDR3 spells CASSFGMDPETQYF. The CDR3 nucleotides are TGTGCCAGCAGTTTCGGGATGGACCCAGAGACCCAGTACTTC.

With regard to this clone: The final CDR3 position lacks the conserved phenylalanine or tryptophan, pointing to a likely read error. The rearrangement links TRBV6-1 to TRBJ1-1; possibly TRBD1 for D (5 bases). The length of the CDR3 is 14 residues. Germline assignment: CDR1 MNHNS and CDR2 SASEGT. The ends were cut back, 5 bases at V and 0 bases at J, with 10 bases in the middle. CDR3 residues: CASSRDPLNTEAFN. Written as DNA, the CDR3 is TGTGCCAGCAGTCGGGACCCCTTGAACACTGAAGCTTTCAAT.

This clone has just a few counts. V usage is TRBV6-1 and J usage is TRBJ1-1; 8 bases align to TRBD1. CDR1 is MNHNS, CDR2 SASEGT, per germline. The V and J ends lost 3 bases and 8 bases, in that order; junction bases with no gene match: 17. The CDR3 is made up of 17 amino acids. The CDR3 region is CASSDLLAGGARWEAFF. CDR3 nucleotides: TGTGCCAGCAGTGATCTTCTGGCAGGGGGCGCAAGGTGGGAAGCTTTCTTT.

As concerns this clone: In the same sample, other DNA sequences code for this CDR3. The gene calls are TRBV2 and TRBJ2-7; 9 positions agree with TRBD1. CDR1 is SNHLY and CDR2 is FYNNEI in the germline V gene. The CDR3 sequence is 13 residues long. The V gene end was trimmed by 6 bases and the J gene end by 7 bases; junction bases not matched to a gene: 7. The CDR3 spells CASRGQGVGEQYF. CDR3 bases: TGTGCCAGCAGGGGACAGGGAGTGGGTGAGCAGTACTTC.

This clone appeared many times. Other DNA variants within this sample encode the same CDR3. CDR3 residues: CAWSLTSGRSYNEQFF. CDR3 nucleotide sequence: TGTGCCTGGAGCTTGACTAGCGGCCGGTCCTACAATGAGCAGTTCTTC. The chain employs TRBV30 and TRBJ2-1, with TRBD2 matching over 9 bases. Trimming removed 3 bases from V and 1 base from J; junction bases left unmatched: 7. Germline V gene sequence: CDR1 GTSNPN, CDR2 SVGIG (reference sequence). The CDR3 loop spans 16 amino acids. The full variable domain, in which reference TRBV30 and TRBJ2-1 provide the parts outside the CDR3, is SQTIHQWPATLVQPVGSPLSLECTVEGTSNPNLYWYRQAAGRGLQLLFYSVGIGQISSEVPQNLSASRPQDRQFILSSKKLLLSDSGFYLCAWSLTSGRSYNEQFFGPGTRLTVL.

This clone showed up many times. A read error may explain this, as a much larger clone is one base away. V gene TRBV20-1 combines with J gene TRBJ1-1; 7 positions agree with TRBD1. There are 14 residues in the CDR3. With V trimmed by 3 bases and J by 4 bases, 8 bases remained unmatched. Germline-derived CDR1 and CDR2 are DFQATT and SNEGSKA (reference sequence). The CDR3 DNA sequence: TGCAGTGCTAGTTCACAGGGGTCGGGCACTGAAGCTTTCTTT. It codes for CSASSQGSGTEAFF.

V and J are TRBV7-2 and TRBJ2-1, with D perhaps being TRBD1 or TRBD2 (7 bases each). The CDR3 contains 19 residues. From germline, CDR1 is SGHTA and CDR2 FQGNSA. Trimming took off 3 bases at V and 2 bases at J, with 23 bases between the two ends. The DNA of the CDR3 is TGTGCCAGCAGCTTTAAAAGGTTAAAGCAGGGGGGGACCTACAATGAGCAGTTCTTC. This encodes CASSFKRLKQGGTYNEQFF.

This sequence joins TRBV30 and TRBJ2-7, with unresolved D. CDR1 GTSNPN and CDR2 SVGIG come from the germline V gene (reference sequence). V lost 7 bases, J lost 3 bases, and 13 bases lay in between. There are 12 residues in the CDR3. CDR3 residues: CAYAPGIYEQYF. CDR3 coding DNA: TGTGCCTACGCTCCGGGTATCTACGAGCAGTACTTC.

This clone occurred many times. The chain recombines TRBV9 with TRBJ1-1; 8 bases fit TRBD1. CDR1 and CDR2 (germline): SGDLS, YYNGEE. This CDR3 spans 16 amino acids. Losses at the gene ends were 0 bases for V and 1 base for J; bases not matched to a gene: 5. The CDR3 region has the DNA TGTGCCAGCAGCGTAGGCCACCAGGGGGCGAACACTGAAGCTTTCTTT. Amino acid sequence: CASSVGHQGANTEAFF.

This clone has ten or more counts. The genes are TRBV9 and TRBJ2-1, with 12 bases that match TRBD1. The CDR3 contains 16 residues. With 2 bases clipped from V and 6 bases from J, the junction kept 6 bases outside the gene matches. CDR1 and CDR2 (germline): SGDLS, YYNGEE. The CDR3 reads CASSVAGQGAPNEQFF. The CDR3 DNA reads TGTGCCAGCAGCGTGGCGGGACAGGGGGCGCCCAATGAGCAGTTCTTC.

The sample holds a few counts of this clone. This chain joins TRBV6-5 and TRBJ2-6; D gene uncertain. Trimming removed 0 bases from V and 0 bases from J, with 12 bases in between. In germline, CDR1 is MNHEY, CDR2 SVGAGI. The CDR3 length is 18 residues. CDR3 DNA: TGTGCCAGCAGTTACTCGGGCTACATACTCTCTGGGGCCAACGTCCTGACTTTC. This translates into CASSYSGYILSGANVLTF.

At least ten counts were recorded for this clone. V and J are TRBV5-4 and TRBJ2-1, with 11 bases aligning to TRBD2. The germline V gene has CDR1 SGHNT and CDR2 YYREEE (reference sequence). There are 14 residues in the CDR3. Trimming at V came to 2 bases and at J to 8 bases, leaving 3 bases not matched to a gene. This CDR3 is CASSLLAGGHEQFF. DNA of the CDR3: TGTGCCAGCAGCTTATTAGCGGGAGGGCATGAGCAGTTCTTC.

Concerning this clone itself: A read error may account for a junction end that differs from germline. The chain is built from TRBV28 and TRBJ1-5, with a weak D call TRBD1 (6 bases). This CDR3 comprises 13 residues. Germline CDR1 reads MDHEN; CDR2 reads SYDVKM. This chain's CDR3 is CASSFTGKEPHHF. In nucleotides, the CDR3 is TGTGCCAGCAGTTTCACAGGGAAGGAACCCCATCATTTT.

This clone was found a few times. The CDR3 bases are TGTGCCAGCAGCCTCAAACCCACTGCTTACAATGAGCAGTTCTTC. This translates into CASSLKPTAYNEQFF. The V and J genes are TRBV7-3 and TRBJ2-1, with unresolved D. Germline V gene lookup returns CDR1 SGHTA and CDR2 FQGTGA. The CDR3 covers 15 residues. The germline V and J ends were trimmed by 5 bases and 4 bases, with 15 bases remaining between them.

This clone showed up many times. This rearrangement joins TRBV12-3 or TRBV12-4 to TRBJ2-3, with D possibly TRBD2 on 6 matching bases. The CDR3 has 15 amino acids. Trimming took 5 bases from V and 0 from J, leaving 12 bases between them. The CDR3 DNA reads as TGTGCCAGCAGTCCTACCGGGACTAGCACAGATACGCAGTATTTT. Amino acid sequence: CASSPTGTSTDTQYF.

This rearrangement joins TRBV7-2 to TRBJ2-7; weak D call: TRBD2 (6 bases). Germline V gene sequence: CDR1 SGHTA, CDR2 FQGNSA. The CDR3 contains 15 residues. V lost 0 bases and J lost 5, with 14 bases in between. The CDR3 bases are TGTGCCAGCAGCTTAGCGTCCCCGGGAGACCACGAGCAGTACTTC. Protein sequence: CASSLASPGDHEQYF.

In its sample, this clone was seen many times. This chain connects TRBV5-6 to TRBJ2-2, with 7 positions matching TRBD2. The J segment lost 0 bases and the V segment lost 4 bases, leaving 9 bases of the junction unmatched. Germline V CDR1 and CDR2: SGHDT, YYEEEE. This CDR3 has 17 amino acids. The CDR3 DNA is TGTGCCAGCAGCCTATACAGCGGGGCAGCGAACACCGGGGAGCTGTTTTTT. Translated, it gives CASSLYSGAANTGELFF. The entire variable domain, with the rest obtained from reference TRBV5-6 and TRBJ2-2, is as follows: DAGVTQSPTHLIKTRGQQVTLRCSPKSGHDTVSWYQQALGQGPQFIFQYYEEEERQRGNFPDRFSGHQFPNYSSELNVNALLLGDSALYLCASSLYSGAANTGELFFGEGSRLTVL.